Shown below are 10 T cell receptor beta chains from a single sample sequenced in a study of blood T cell repertoires in COVID-19. This table comes from immunoSEQ multiplex PCR, and its TCRdb copy is limited to in-frame clones, with some not included. Of tens of thousands of clones listed, around four fifths are singletons. Sequenced input: peripheral blood. Receptors were obtained from a man aged 65 to 79 with acute or convalescent COVID-19.

CDR3 in DNA: TGTGCCAGCAGTTTACGACAAGAACTCGAGCAGTACTTC. Protein: CASSLRQELEQYF. The rearrangement links TRBV6-5 to TRBJ2-7; D uncertain. The CDR3 has 13 amino acids. The germline V and J ends were trimmed by 4 bases and 6 bases, with 13 bases remaining between them. Germline CDR1 reads MNHEY; CDR2 reads SVGAGI.

The rearrangement joins TRBV7-3 to TRBJ2-5, with a weak D call TRBD1 (5 bases). Germline CDR1 SGHTA, CDR2 FQGTGA. This CDR3 contains 16 residues. Trimming shortened V by 5 bases and J by 5 bases, and 21 bases separated the two germline ends. The CDR3 here is CASSRSGQGGSETQYF. As DNA, the CDR3 is TGTGCCAGCAGCCGATCTGGCCAGGGTGGATCGGAGACCCAGTACTTC.

The V gene is TRBV27, the J gene TRBJ1-6; D gene unclear. CDR3 length equals 13 residues. V lost 2 bases and J 10 bases, leaving 9 bases between the germline ends. Germline values: CDR1 MNHEY, CDR2 SMNVEV (reference sequence). CDR3 sequence: CASSLIAASPLHF. In DNA, the CDR3 is TGTGCCAGCAGTTTAATCGCGGCGTCACCCCTCCACTTT.

The chain uses TRBV5-1 and TRBJ2-2; D may be TRBD2 (6 bases). V shed 0 bases and J shed 4 bases, with 10 bases lying between them. The CDR3 runs to 15 residues. The germline gives CDR1 SGHRS, CDR2 YFSETQ. The CDR3 here is CASSLGGEGTGELFF. As DNA, the CDR3 is TGCGCCAGCAGCTTGGGCGGGGAAGGCACCGGGGAGCTGTTTTTT.

As DNA, the CDR3 is TGTGCCAGCAGCGTAGCTAGCGGGGTGGGTGAGACCCAGTACTTC. Protein sequence: CASSVASGVGETQYF. The chain has TRBV9 and TRBJ2-5; TRBD2 matches at 9 bases. This CDR3 spans 15 amino acids. The V gene end was trimmed by 0 bases and the J gene end by 5 bases; junction bases not matched to a gene: 5. CDR1 and CDR2 (germline): SGDLS, YYNGEE.

The rearrangement uses TRBV19 and TRBJ1-6, with 9 bases fitting TRBD1. The CDR3 length is 14 residues. The ends lost 5 bases at V and 7 bases at J; junction bases unmatched: 3. Germline V gene lookup returns CDR1 LNHDA and CDR2 SQIVND (reference sequence). DNA for the CDR3: TGTGCCAGTAGTCGGGGACAGGGAAATTCACCCCTCCACTTT. Encoded protein: CASSRGQGNSPLHF.

The chain uses TRBV7-6 and TRBJ1-3, with D maybe TRBD1 (5 bases). CDR1 is SGHVS, CDR2 FNYEAQ, per germline. V lost 5 bases and J 0 bases, leaving 8 bases between the germline ends. This CDR3 is 14 amino acids long. CDR3 nucleotides: TGTGCCAGCAGCGGGAGGGGCTCTGGAAACACCATATATTTT. Protein product: CASSGRGSGNTIYF.

The chain combines TRBV10-3 with TRBJ1-4, with 7 bases matching TRBD1. Unmatched junction bases numbered 11, after V lost 0 bases and J lost 7 bases. The CDR3 is made up of 17 amino acids. Germline loops: CDR1 ENHRY, CDR2 SYGVKD. The CDR3 sequence: CAISESGGQAGGEKLFF. CDR3 in DNA: TGTGCCATCAGTGAGTCGGGCGGACAGGCCGGCGGTGAAAAACTGTTTTTT.

The chain carries TRBV7-8 and TRBJ2-5; perhaps TRBD2 as D (5 bases). The CDR3 covers 15 residues. V lost 5 bases and J lost 4, with 17 bases in between. Germline CDR1 is SGHVS and CDR2 is FQNEAQ. The CDR3 here is CASSVIRDFGETQYF. For the CDR3, the DNA is TGTGCCAGCAGCGTTATCCGGGATTTTGGAGAGACCCAGTACTTC. The complete variable domain, with remaining parts taken from reference TRBV7-8 and TRBJ2-5, reads GAGVSQSPRYKVAKRGQDVALRCDPISGHVSLFWYQQALGQGPEFLTYFQNEAQLDKSGLPSDRFFAERPEGSVSTLKIQRTQQEDSAVYLCASSVIRDFGETQYFGPGTRLLVL.

This clone has just one count. The chain recombines TRBV5-1 with TRBJ1-1; the match to TRBD1 covers 9 bases. V lost 4 bases and J lost 10; bases outside the gene matches: 8. This CDR3 has 13 amino acids. CDR1 is SGHRS and CDR2 is YFSETQ in the germline V gene. The CDR3 sequence is CASSGGTGKGAFF. The CDR3 DNA reads as TGCGCCAGCAGCGGCGGGACAGGGAAGGGAGCTTTCTTT.